This T cell receptor beta chain was captured by sequencing in a study of cytomegalovirus exposure and HLA in healthy donors. General study findings and limits: The study dropped some indistinguishable V segments, TRBV6-2 and TRBV6-3 among them. Association of a missense DCLRE1C variant with TCR beta V- and J-gene trimming was reported in a later analysis. In a later analysis, compared with equally common non-associated chains, HLA-associated beta chains were more expanded.

Vbeta (60) and Jbeta (13) primers were used in the PCR. Method: immunoSEQ multiplex PCR; TCRdb's copy keeps in-frame clones and lacks some. The data show some 170,000 clones, over 70% seen once. CDR1 and CDR2 from the germline V gene are SNHLY and FYNNEI. The CDR3 consists of 11 residues. Though probably carrying unrecorded immune exposures, donors were nominally healthy at sampling. Remarks on this clone: Its antigen is currently unknown. At one of its ends the junction is not consistent with the germline gene, which may arise from a read error.

The clonotype comes from a woman aged 45 to 65 in good health and CMV-seropositive. This chain uses TRBV2 with TRBJ2-1; maybe TRBD1 (5 bases). The sequenced sample was PBMCs. Written as DNA, the CDR3 is TGTGTCAGCAGGGCTAGGAATGAGCAGTTCTTC. Translation gives CVSRARNEQFF. The variable domain in full, completed from reference TRBV2 and TRBJ2-1, reads EPEVTQTPSHQVTQMGQEVILRCVPISNHLYFYWYRQILGQKVEFLVSFYNNEISEKSEIFDDQFSVERPDGSNFTLKIRSTKLEDSAMYFCVSRARNEQFFGPGTRLTVL.